Each of the 7 T cell receptor beta chains below was sequenced from the same sample in a study of T cells in Graves' hyperthyroidism and ophthalmopathy. Amplification of TCR beta CDR3 regions used RNA as the template. The HTBI primer set drove a first-round RT-PCR of the TCR CDR3. TCRdb re-called the multiplex PCR reads with MiXCR, one entry per CDR3 protein. The data contain a few hundred thousand distinct CDR3 sequences, about 18% of them singletons. The specimen was blood. Receptors were obtained from a woman aged 18-35 years with Graves' hyperthyroidism.

This clonotype came up many times. V is TRBV3-1 and J is TRBJ1-1; D gene ambiguous. The CDR3 covers 13 residues. V was trimmed by 3 bases and J by 4 bases, leaving 9 bases between them. Germline lookup yields CDR1 LGHDT and CDR2 YNNKEL (reference sequence). The CDR3: CASSQSVSTEAFF. In nucleotides, the CDR3 is TGTGCCAGCAGCCAGTCAGTAAGCACTGAAGCTTTCTTT.

This clonotype was seen ten or more times. The rearrangement links TRBV5-1 to TRBJ2-1; D ambiguous. The CDR3 totals 12 residues. The ends were cut back, 2 bases at V and 7 bases at J, with 7 bases in the middle. Looked up from germline, CDR1 is SGHRS and CDR2 is YFSETQ. CDR3 DNA: TGCGCCAGCAGCTTTACCTGGAATGAGCAGTTCTTC. Its protein product is CASSFTWNEQFF.

The chain couples TRBV6-1 to TRBJ1-2, with D tentatively TRBD1 (6 bases). CDR3 length: 15 residues. The germline CDR1 and CDR2 sequences are MNHNS and SASEGT. V lost 1 base, J lost 2 bases, and 11 bases lay in between. The CDR3 reads CASSEGTVSNYGYTF. Written as DNA, the CDR3 is TGTGCCAGCAGTGAAGGGACAGTTAGCAACTATGGCTACACCTTC.

Many counts were recorded for this clonotype. This rearrangement joins TRBV5-6 to TRBJ1-2, with 7 bases identical to TRBD1. Per the germline V gene, CDR1 is SGHDT and CDR2 is YYEEEE. The trim removed 3 bases at V and 2 bases at J, leaving 7 bases unmatched. The CDR3 has 15 residues. The CDR3 loop is CASSWGDRPNYGYTF. In DNA, the CDR3 is TGTGCCAGCAGCTGGGGGGACAGACCCAACTATGGCTACACCTTC. The whole variable domain, filled in from reference TRBV5-6 and TRBJ1-2, reads DAGVTQSPTHLIKTRGQQVTLRCSPKSGHDTVSWYQQALGQGPQFIFQYYEEEERQRGNFPDRFSGHQFPNYSSELNVNALLLGDSALYLCASSWGDRPNYGYTFGSGTRLTVV.

The chain recombines TRBV3-1 with TRBJ2-7; TRBD2 matches at 11 bases. Germline CDR1 is LGHDT and CDR2 is YNNKEL (reference sequence). This CDR3 spans 15 amino acids. Unmatched junction bases numbered 3, after V lost 1 base and J lost 4 bases. CDR3 coding DNA: TGTGCCAGCAGCCAAGTGGGACTAGCGGTATACGAGCAGTACTTC. Translated: CASSQVGLAVYEQYF.

This clonotype has a handful of counts. The chain combines TRBV6-1 with TRBJ1-5; D ambiguous. V was trimmed by 2 bases and J by 6 bases, leaving 14 bases between them. The length of the CDR3 is 15 residues. Germline V gene data show CDR1 as MNHNS and CDR2 as SASEGT. The CDR3 protein is CASSEFFVDGQPQHF. The CDR3 DNA follows: TGTGCCAGCAGTGAATTTTTTGTGGATGGTCAGCCCCAGCATTTT.

V is TRBV6-9 and J is TRBJ2-5; 16 bases line up with TRBD2. J lost 1 base, V lost 6 bases, and 5 bases had no gene match. Per the germline V gene, CDR1 is MNHGY and CDR2 is SVAAGI. The CDR3 contains 17 residues. The DNA for the CDR3 is TGTGCCAGCAGAAGGGGACTAGCGGGGGGGCGCCAAGAGACCCAGTACTTC. This sequence encodes CASRRGLAGGRQETQYF.